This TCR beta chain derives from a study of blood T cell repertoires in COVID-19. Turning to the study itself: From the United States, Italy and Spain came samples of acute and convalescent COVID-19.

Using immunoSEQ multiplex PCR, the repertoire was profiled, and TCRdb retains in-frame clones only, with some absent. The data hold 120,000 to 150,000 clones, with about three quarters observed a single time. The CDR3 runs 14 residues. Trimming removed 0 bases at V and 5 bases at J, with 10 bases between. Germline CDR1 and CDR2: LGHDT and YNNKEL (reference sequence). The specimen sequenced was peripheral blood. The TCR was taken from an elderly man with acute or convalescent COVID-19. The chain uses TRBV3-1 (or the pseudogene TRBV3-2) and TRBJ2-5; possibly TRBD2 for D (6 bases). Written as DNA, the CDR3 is TGTGCCAGCAGCCAAGATTACAGCGGGGAGACCCAGTACTTC. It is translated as CASSQDYSGETQYF.